One sample yielded the 10 T cell receptor beta chains listed below, sequenced in a study of cytomegalovirus exposure and HLA in healthy donors listed by TCRdb under 2017. Receptor amplification or capture employed the immunoSEQ multiplex PCR assay. The multiplex PCR relied on a mix of 60 forward primers for TCR Vbeta segments and 13 reverse primers for TCR Jbeta segments. Imported from immuneACCESS, the table was reduced by TCRdb to in-frame sequences with V and J called. These copies leave out some clones; in studies compared against another copy, an unresolved V gene accounts for under half, and the cause of the remainder is not known. The sample table contains roughly 160,000 clones; only one count was recorded for more than 70% of them. About 8% of the sample is held by the ten biggest clonotypes. What was sequenced was PBMCs. These TCRs come from a woman between 40 and 50 years old in good health and CMV-seropositive.

The chain is built from TRBV6-6 and TRBJ2-1, with 10 bases aligning to TRBD1. The CDR3 runs 16 residues. The J segment lost 4 bases and the V segment lost 6 bases, leaving 9 bases of the junction unmatched. CDR1 MNHNY and CDR2 SVGAGI come from the germline V gene (reference sequence). Here the CDR3 DNA reads TGTGCCAGCAGCCCCCGGGGGGGACAGGGGTACAATGAGCAGTTCTTC. It specifies CASSPRGGQGYNEQFF.

This clone occurred a few times. The chain uses TRBV25-1 and TRBJ2-5; TRBD1 matches 10 bases. J lost 5 bases, V lost 6 bases, and 6 bases had no gene match. This CDR3 spans 14 amino acids. CDR1 MGHDK and CDR2 SYGVNS come from the germline V gene. The CDR3 protein is CASRGDRGKETQYF. Here the CDR3 DNA reads TGTGCCAGCAGGGGGGACAGGGGCAAGGAGACCCAGTACTTC.

The chain uses TRBV5-1 and TRBJ2-7; D ambiguous. Trimming shortened V by 4 bases and J by 0 bases, and 14 bases separated the two germline ends. Germline V lookup: CDR1 SGHRS, CDR2 YFSETQ. The CDR3 has 15 amino acids. The CDR3 sequence is CASSLGATSSYEQYF. CDR3 DNA sequence: TGCGCCAGCAGCCTCGGAGCGACGAGCTCCTACGAGCAGTACTTC.

For the CDR3, the DNA is TGTGCCAGCAGCCTCCCGGTCTACGAGGAGCAGTTCTTC. Residues: CASSLPVYEEQFF. The chain combines TRBV11-2 with TRBJ2-1; D remains ambiguous. The CDR3 consists of 13 residues. CDR1 and CDR2 (germline): SGHAT, FQNNGV. V was cut by 5 bases and J by 10 bases, with 15 bases left in between.

This chain joins TRBV5-1 and TRBJ2-7; the match to TRBD1 covers 8 bases. Losses at the gene ends were 0 bases for V and 3 bases for J; bases not matched to a gene: 2. The CDR3 length is 14 residues. Germline V gene sequence: CDR1 SGHRS, CDR2 YFSETQ. The CDR3 bases are TGCGCCAGCAGCTTGGGACAGGGGTACTACGAGCAGTACTTC. The encoded protein is CASSLGQGYYEQYF.

V gene TRBV28 combines with J gene TRBJ2-1, with TRBD2 matching over 7 bases. Unmatched junction bases numbered 13, after V lost 6 bases and J lost 8 bases. The CDR3 loop spans 15 amino acids. Germline CDR1 MDHEN, CDR2 SYDVKM. The CDR3 loop is CASSRWGTTGDEQFF. CDR3 in DNA: TGTGCCAGCAGCCGTTGGGGGACTACTGGGGATGAGCAGTTCTTC.

In its sample, this clone was seen a few times. V is TRBV6-1 and J is TRBJ2-1; weak D call: TRBD2 (5 bases). Trimming stripped 6 bases from V and 1 base from J, with 7 bases between. The CDR3 extends over 13 amino acids. Germline lookup yields CDR1 MNHNS and CDR2 SASEGT. CDR3 DNA: TGTGCCAGCAGGGGGAGTTCCTACAATGAGCAGTTCTTC. Amino acids: CASRGSSYNEQFF.

The CDR3 region has the DNA TGTGCCAGCAGTCCAGTACAGCGGGAGCTGTTTTTT. Its translation is CASSPVQRELFF. The V gene is TRBV28, the J gene TRBJ2-2; D uncertain. The germline CDR1 and CDR2 sequences are MDHEN and SYDVKM. The CDR3 consists of 12 residues. Trimming shortened V by 5 bases and J by 9 bases, and 10 bases separated the two germline ends.

The chain is built from TRBV4-1 and TRBJ2-5; 9 nucleotides align to TRBD2. Gene TRBJ2-7 matches the end of the DNA better, so the J call may be wrong. The germline CDR1 and CDR2 sequences are MGHRA and YSYEKL. The CDR3 runs to 15 residues. The CDR3 loop reads CASSQDGTSLYEQYF. The DNA of the CDR3 is TGCGCCAGCAGCCAAGACGGGACTAGCTTGTACGAGCAGTACTTC.

The chain links TRBV5-1 to TRBJ2-5; a weak D match, TRBD1 (6 bases). In germline, CDR1 is SGHRS, CDR2 YFSETQ. V was trimmed by 0 bases and J by 2 bases, leaving 23 bases between them. The CDR3 runs to 19 residues. This CDR3 is CASSLAFLSDRRRQETQYF. The CDR3 DNA reads TGCGCCAGCAGCTTGGCCTTTCTAAGTGACAGGCGCCGACAAGAGACCCAGTACTTC.